These 16 T cell receptor beta chains share one sample of origin, sequenced in a study of cytomegalovirus exposure and HLA in healthy donors. TCRdb's copy holds only in-frame clones and misses some; the assay was immunoSEQ multiplex PCR. The repertoire holds approximately 160,000 clones, with about 85% as singletons. The specimen was PBMCs. All receptors come from a man aged 25-40 years in good health and CMV-seropositive.

V usage is TRBV6-6 and J usage is TRBJ1-2; D unresolved. Germline V CDR1 and CDR2: MNHNY, SVGAGI (reference sequence). This CDR3 has 14 amino acids. V lost 7 bases to trimming and J lost 5 bases, with 17 bases between them. The CDR3 here is CASTRTGGGYGYTF. In DNA, the CDR3 is TGTGCCAGCACTAGAACGGGTGGAGGGTATGGCTACACCTTC.

This chain joins TRBV6-5 and TRBJ1-1; 7 nucleotides align to TRBD1. The CDR3 runs 14 residues. Germline V gene lookup returns CDR1 MNHEY and CDR2 SVGAGI. V dropped 11 bases and J dropped 3; count of bases not matched to a gene: 12. CDR3 loop: CASRGPVGHTEAFF. For the CDR3, the DNA is TGTGCCTCGAGGGGGCCGGTCGGGCACACTGAAGCTTTCTTT.

The chain is built from TRBV5-6 and TRBJ1-4; TRBD1 might be the D (6 bases). Trimming stripped 2 bases from V and 3 bases from J, with 8 bases between. This CDR3 is built from 14 residues. Germline V CDR1 and CDR2: SGHDT, YYEEEE. The CDR3 reads CASSLGGANEKLFF. The CDR3 nucleotides are TGTGCCAGCAGCTTAGGGGGAGCTAATGAAAAACTGTTTTTT.

J is TRBJ2-5 and V is TRBV11-2; 7 nucleotides agree with TRBD2. Looked up from germline, CDR1 is SGHAT and CDR2 is FQNNGV. The V segment lost 5 bases and the J segment 2 bases; nucleotides outside the gene matches: 11. The CDR3 loop spans 16 amino acids. This CDR3 reads CASSRHGGGGQETQYF. CDR3 coding DNA: TGTGCCAGCAGCCGCCACGGCGGCGGGGGACAAGAGACCCAGTACTTC.

The rearrangement joins TRBV7-8 to TRBJ2-3, with 9 bases lining up with TRBD2. This CDR3 has 16 amino acids. The V gene end was trimmed by 4 bases and the J gene end by 1 base; junction bases not matched to a gene: 6. Germline values: CDR1 SGHVS, CDR2 FQNEAQ. The CDR3 sequence is CASSWGRGGGTDTQYF. Here the CDR3 DNA reads TGTGCCAGCAGCTGGGGGCGGGGGGGCGGCACAGATACGCAGTATTTT.

The rearrangement joins TRBV21-1 to TRBJ2-7; the D call of TRBD2 is as the table states it, not checked on the DNA. TRBV21-1 is termed a pseudogene. The CDR3 consists of 18 residues. CDR3 bases: TGTGCCAGCAGCAAAGCCCAAAGGCTTGGGGTGAGGGAGCACGAGCAGTACTTC. Protein: CASSKAQRLGVREHEQYF.

V gene TRBV25-1 combines with J gene TRBJ2-3; 11 bases are shared with TRBD2. CDR3 size: 15 residues. The germline V gene encodes CDR1 MGHDK and CDR2 SYGVNS. V was pared by 1 base and J by 4 bases, with 1 base of the junction left unmatched. CDR3 DNA: TGTGCCAGCAGTGAATTTAGCGGGGGGGCAGATACGCAGTATTTT. Amino acids: CASSEFSGGADTQYF. The whole variable domain, remainder taken from reference TRBV25-1 and TRBJ2-3, is EADIYQTPRYLVIGTGKKITLECSQTMGHDKMYWYQQDPGMELHLIHYSYGVNSTEKGDLSSESTVSRIRTEHFPLTLESARPSHTSQYLCASSEFSGGADTQYFGPGTRLTVL.

This sequence joins TRBV5-1 and TRBJ2-1; 8 bases line up with TRBD2. The CDR3 has 16 residues. From germline, CDR1 is SGHRS and CDR2 YFSETQ. The V gene end was trimmed by 4 bases and the J gene end by 7 bases; junction bases not matched to a gene: 13. CDR3 protein: CASSGTSRAVGNEQFF. In DNA form, the CDR3 reads TGCGCCAGCAGCGGGACTAGTCGTGCTGTCGGTAATGAGCAGTTCTTC.

The V and J genes are TRBV6-5 and TRBJ1-1; maybe TRBD1 (6 bases). Germline CDR1 MNHEY, CDR2 SVGAGI. Trimming cost V 5 bases and J 11 bases, with 21 bases left between them. The CDR3 has 14 residues. The CDR3 DNA is TGTGCCAGCAGTCCGGCCGGGGGGCCCGGGGTTGCTTTCTTT. This codes for CASSPAGGPGVAFF.

The sample holds a few counts of this clone. The V and J genes are TRBV19 and TRBJ1-4; 8 bases align to TRBD1. CDR1 is LNHDA, CDR2 SQIVND, per germline (reference sequence). V was clipped by 5 bases and J by 5 bases; unmatched bases: 13. The CDR3 covers 17 residues. CDR3 sequence: CASSGLGGTGENEKLFF. CDR3 nucleotides: TGTGCCAGTAGTGGCCTGGGGGGGACAGGCGAAAATGAAAAACTGTTTTTT.

The chain uses TRBV9 and TRBJ2-7; no definite D call. The ends were cut back, 0 bases at V and 2 bases at J, with 9 bases in the middle. CDR3 length equals 14 residues. The germline CDR1 and CDR2 sequences are SGDLS and YYNGEE. The CDR3 DNA follows: TGTGCCAGCAGCGTAGAACCCCAGGCCTACGAGCAGTACTTC. Its translation is CASSVEPQAYEQYF.

The chain combines TRBV6-5 with TRBJ1-1, with D unresolved. V lost 0 bases and J lost 1, with 9 bases in between. CDR1 is MNHEY and CDR2 is SVGAGI in the germline V gene. CDR3 length equals 15 residues. The DNA of the CDR3 is TGTGCCAGCAGTTACTCGACTACCGAGAACACTGAAGCTTTCTTT. This encodes CASSYSTTENTEAFF.

The V gene is TRBV19, the J gene TRBJ1-2; 8 nucleotides agree with TRBD1. The germline CDR1 and CDR2 sequences are LNHDA and SQIVND (reference sequence). Unmatched junction bases numbered 11, after V lost 1 base and J lost 4 bases. The CDR3 has 17 amino acids. For the CDR3, the DNA is TGTGCCAGTAGTATAGGGACAGGGTCTTCGGAGGCCTATGGCTACACCTTC. This gives the protein CASSIGTGSSEAYGYTF.

This clone was observed once. This chain joins TRBV10-3 and TRBJ1-5, with 8 bases fitting TRBD1. This CDR3 has 16 residues. J lost 5 bases, V lost 2 bases, and 8 bases had no gene match. The germline gives CDR1 ENHRY, CDR2 SYGVKD. The CDR3 loop is CAISEADRAVHQPQHF. CDR3 coding DNA: TGTGCCATCAGTGAGGCGGACAGGGCGGTCCATCAGCCCCAGCATTTT.

This clone was observed a single time. The chain carries TRBV5-5 and TRBJ1-5; D perhaps matches TRBD1 (6 bases). CDR3 length: 14 residues. V gave up 4 bases and J gave up 9 bases, with 17 bases separating them. Per the germline V gene, CDR1 is SGHKS and CDR2 is YYEKEE (reference sequence). The CDR3 nucleotides are TGTGCCAGCAGCACCGGACAGACAGTAAGGCCCCAGCATTTT. Amino acid sequence: CASSTGQTVRPQHF.

The chain employs TRBV12-5 and TRBJ1-2; TRBD1 matches 9 bases. Germline loops: CDR1 LGHNT, CDR2 FRNRAP. The CDR3 spans 14 residues. Trimming cost V 4 bases and J 4 bases; bases outside gene matches: 4. CDR3 sequence (DNA): TGTGCTAGTGGTTACAGGGGGCCTGGCTATGGCTACACCTTC. Translating gives CASGYRGPGYGYTF.